This TCR beta chain is from a study of T-cell reconstitution after alpha-beta-depleted transplantation in children. This clonotype was counted a few times. This sample's TCRbeta library carried unique molecular identifier barcodes. Using its own MiXCR run on the PCR reads, TCRdb lists one record per CDR3 protein. The sample gives around 250,000 distinct CDR3 sequences, just under 8.5% of which show up once; just under 6.5% is in the top ten. This CDR3 contains 17 residues. Germline CDR1 is LNHNV and CDR2 is YYDKDF (reference sequence). V gave up 5 bases and J gave up 7 bases; unmatched junction bases: 19.

The specimen comprised PBMCs, mostly from graft donor cells, sampled 180 days after TCRalphabeta/CD19-depleted stem cell transplant. The receptor comes from a male patient younger than 18 who had a stem cell transplant for acute lymphoblastic leukemia, so the T cells may come from the graft donor. V is TRBV15 and J is TRBJ2-7, with TRBD2 matching 8 bases. CDR3 in amino acids: CATSGVEVLAGPREQYF. The CDR3 DNA sequence: TGTGCCACCAGCGGAGTTGAAGTCTTAGCGGGACCTCGGGAGCAGTACTTC.